The source of this TCR beta chain is a study of CD8 T cells in ankylosing spondylitis. This clonotype has a count of ten or more. Its antigen is unknown. Whole-study findings and limits: Enrichment of disease-linked clones was reportedly significant in matched ankylosing spondylitis synovial fluid.

One entry per CDR3 protein, called by TCRdb with MiXCR from the 5' RACE reads. This table holds roughly 220,000 distinct CDR3 sequences, more than 9% found once. The ends lost 3 bases at V and 2 bases at J; junction bases unmatched: 10. CDR3 length: 16 residues. Germline V gives CDR1 LNHNV, CDR2 YYDKDF (reference sequence). J is TRBJ2-7 and V is TRBV15, with 7 bases identical to TRBD1. Sequences were obtained from blood, either unsorted or a sorted T cell fraction (not recorded which). The sequence derives from a male donor with ankylosing spondylitis or in good health (not recorded which). In nucleotides, the CDR3 is TGTGCCACCAGCAGCGCACAGGGGTTCCCTACCTACGAGCAGTACTTC. This codes for CATSSAQGFPTYEQYF. Together with reference TRBV15 and TRBJ2-7, the CDR3 gives the full variable domain: DAMVIQNPRYQVTQFGKPVTLSCSQTLNHNVMYWYQQKSSQAPKLLFHYYDKDFNNEADTPDNFQSRRPNTSFCFLDIRSPGLGDTAMYLCATSSAQGFPTYEQYFGPGTRLTVT.